This is a list of T cell receptor beta chains from one sample in a study of neoadjuvant anti-PD-1 for oral cavity cancer. The table came from immunoSEQ multiplex PCR; TCRdb's copy has only in-frame clones and leaves some out. The data contain 60,000 to 75,000 clones, around four fifths of them singletons. Sample: PBMCs, taken before nivolumab (anti-PD-1) treatment. These receptors were obtained from a person aged 40 to 85 with oral cavity squamous cell carcinoma. Each CDR3 is given with its conserved first and last residue. A D gene is named only where the DNA matches it firmly. Clone sizes are given selectively: once, few, many, or a class where the clone is expanded.

j_call,v_call,d_call,clone_size,cdr3_nt,cdr3_aa
TRBJ2-2,TRBV7-3,NA,NA,TGTGCCAGCAGCTTAGCGGGACTGGCGAACACCGGGGAGCTGTTTTTT,CASSLAGLANTGELFF
TRBJ1-1,TRBV9,TRBD1,NA,TGTGCCAGCAGCGTTCGGACAGGGTTGAACACTGAAGCTTTCTTT,CASSVRTGLNTEAFF
TRBJ2-7,TRBV6-6,TRBD1,NA,TGTGCCAGCAGTAAAGGGGCACAGGGGTTTCCTGAGCAGTACTTC,CASSKGAQGFPEQYF
TRBJ1-5,TRBV6-5,NA,NA,TGTGCCAGCAAGGGGGGAGGGCAGCCCCAGCATTTT,CASKGGGQPQHF
TRBJ2-2,TRBV11-1,NA,NA,TGTGCCACGAAAGTAGGGCCCGGGGACATCGGGGAGCTGTTTTTT,CATKVGPGDIGELFF
TRBJ2-1,TRBV7-6,NA,NA,TGTGCCAGCAGCTTAGCGGGAGGGGGGAGCTACAATGAGCAGTTCTTC,CASSLAGGGSYNEQFF
TRBJ2-2,TRBV14,TRBD2,NA,TGTGCCAGCAGCCAAGCTGGTAGCGGGACCGGGGAGCTGTTTTTT,CASSQAGSGTGELFF
TRBJ1-1,TRBV15,NA,NA,TGTGCCACCAGCAGAGGGGGAGCAGGGAACACTGAAGCTTTCTTT,CATSRGGAGNTEAFF
TRBJ1-6,TRBV28,NA,few,TGTGCCAGCGGAACAGGGAATTCACCCCTCCACTTT,CASGTGNSPLHF
TRBJ1-5,TRBV2,NA,NA,TGTGCCAGCAGTGAAGGGTGGCATAGCAATCAGCCCCAGCATTTT,CASSEGWHSNQPQHF
TRBJ2-2,TRBV15,TRBD1,NA,TGTGCCACCAGCGGGCCGGGACAGTCGAACACCGGGGAGCTGTTTTTT,CATSGPGQSNTGELFF
TRBJ2-1,TRBV29-1,TRBD2,few,TGCAGCGTTTTCGGTAGCGGGGAATACAATGAGCAGTTCTTC,CSVFGSGEYNEQFF
TRBJ2-6,TRBV5-1,TRBD2,few,TGCGCCAGCAGCTCCGGGACTAGCGTCTCTGGGGCCAACGTCCTGACTTTC,CASSSGTSVSGANVLTF
TRBJ2-5,TRBV9,TRBD1,NA,TGTGCCAGCAGCCCCCCGGGACAGCCCCAAGAGACCCAGTACTTC,CASSPPGQPQETQYF
TRBJ2-3,TRBV28,NA,NA,TGTGCCAGCAACCCGGACCTAAACACAGATACGCAGTATTTT,CASNPDLNTDTQYF
TRBJ2-7,TRBV5-4,NA,NA,TGTGCCAGCAGCCCCGGGGGAAGCCGGGACAGATTTTACGAGCAGTACTTC,CASSPGGSRDRFYEQYF
TRBJ2-7,TRBV10-1,TRBD1,NA,TGCGCCAGCAGTCCTACGGACAGGGGATACGAGCAGTACTTC,CASSPTDRGYEQYF
TRBJ2-1,TRBV28,NA,NA,TGTGCCAGCAGTTTAGGTGAGGGGAATGAGCAGTTCTTC,CASSLGEGNEQFF
TRBJ2-2,TRBV27,TRBD2,few,TGTGCCAGCAGTTTGCCCGGACTAGCGGGAGCTCCCGGGGAGCTGTTTTTT,CASSLPGLAGAPGELFF
TRBJ1-2,TRBV9,TRBD1,NA,TGTGCCAGCAGCGTAGACAAACAGGGGAGGATTCTGTACGGCTACACCTTC,CASSVDKQGRILYGYTF
TRBJ2-3,TRBV6-1,NA,NA,TGTGCCAGCAGTGAAACAAAGACGCGAGATACGCAGTATTTT,CASSETKTRDTQYF
TRBJ1-1,TRBV20-1,NA,NA,TGCAGTGCTGGAGCTCAGGGCACCAACTTT,CSAGAQGTNF
TRBJ2-1,TRBV29-1,NA,NA,TGCAGCGTTGAAGTCGGGGGCTCCTACAATGAGCAGTTCTTC,CSVEVGGSYNEQFF
TRBJ1-1,TRBV7-9,TRBD1,NA,TGTGCCAGCAGCTTTCCCGGGACAGGAATGGAAGCTTTCTTT,CASSFPGTGMEAFF
TRBJ1-2,TRBV7-9,TRBD1,once,TGTGCCAGCACCGCAGCGCAGGGGGTAGGCTATGGCTACACCTTC,CASTAAQGVGYGYTF
TRBJ2-3,TRBV19,NA,NA,TGTGCCAGTAGTAGCGGTACTAGCACAGATACGCAGTATTTT,CASSSGTSTDTQYF
TRBJ1-2,TRBV2,NA,few,TGTGCCAGCAGTGAGGGGGGCACTAACTATGGCTACACCTTC,CASSEGGTNYGYTF
TRBJ2-5,TRBV6-4,NA,NA,TGTGCCAGCAGTGACTCCGGCGGGACACATCAAGAGACCCAGTACTTC,CASSDSGGTHQETQYF
TRBJ2-1,TRBV7-9,TRBD2,many,TGTGCCAGCAGCCTCGGGACTAGCACCAGATACAATGAGCAGTTCTTC,CASSLGTSTRYNEQFF
TRBJ1-1,TRBV30,TRBD1,NA,TGTGCCTGGAGTGTCAGGGGGCCTCTGAACACTGAAGCTTTCTTT,CAWSVRGPLNTEAFF
TRBJ2-6,TRBV7-3,NA,NA,TGTGCCAGCAGCTTTGGGGTCAGCTCATACTCTGGGGCCAACGTCCTGACTTTC,CASSFGVSSYSGANVLTF
TRBJ2-1,TRBV5-1,NA,once,TGCGCCTCGGGTGAGGGCGCTTCCTACAATGAGCAGTTCTTC,CASGEGASYNEQFF
TRBJ2-3,TRBV27,NA,NA,TGTGCCAGCAGTTTTGGGCTGGGCACAGATACGCAGTATTTT,CASSFGLGTDTQYF
TRBJ2-7,TRBV7-9,TRBD1,NA,TGTGCCAGCAGCAGGCCACCGGGACAGGGGGTTTACGAGCAGTACTTC,CASSRPPGQGVYEQYF
TRBJ2-2,TRBV28,TRBD2,many,TGTGCCAGCAGTTCCTGGGGGCTAGCGGGAGGGCCCGGGGAGCTGTTTTTT,CASSSWGLAGGPGELFF
TRBJ2-6,TRBV11-2,NA,once,TGTGCCAGCAGCAAAATACTGGGCTCCGGGGCCAACGTCCTGACTTTC,CASSKILGSGANVLTF
TRBJ2-1,TRBV7-8,TRBD1,NA,TGTGCCAGCAGCTTAAGCCCGGGGACAGCAGCCTACAATGAGCAGTTCTTC,CASSLSPGTAAYNEQFF
TRBJ1-1,TRBV11-3,TRBD1,few,TGTGCCAGCAGCCCGGGACAGGGGAACACTGAAGCTTTCTTT,CASSPGQGNTEAFF
TRBJ2-7,TRBV28,NA,NA,TGTGCCATAAGGGATGGACAGTTCTACGAGCAGTACTTC,CAIRDGQFYEQYF
TRBJ2-7,TRBV21-1,NA,NA,TGTGCCAGCACCCAACCCGGGGGCAGAGGGGACGAGCAGTACTTC,CASTQPGGRGDEQYF
TRBJ1-5,TRBV6-1,TRBD1,NA,TGTGCCAGCAGTGAATGGAGGGGACAGGGCAATCAGCCCCAGCATTTT,CASSEWRGQGNQPQHF
TRBJ1-5,TRBV28,TRBD1,NA,TGTGCCAGCAGGGGCGGACAGGGTGGTCAGCCCCAGCATTTT,CASRGGQGGQPQHF
TRBJ2-3,TRBV5-4,NA,NA,TGTGCCAGCAGCTTGGGCGCAGATACGCAGTATTTT,CASSLGADTQYF
TRBJ2-7,TRBV5-1,TRBD2,once,TGCGCCAGCAGCTTGGCCGGTAGCGGGCCTTCCTACGAGCAGTACTTC,CASSLAGSGPSYEQYF
TRBJ2-7,TRBV28,NA,NA,TGTGCCAGCAGTGCAGGGTTCGAGCAGTACTTC,CASSAGFEQYF
TRBJ1-2,TRBV19,NA,NA,TGTGCCAGTAGTATAACAGGGCAGCAATATGGCTACACCTTC,CASSITGQQYGYTF